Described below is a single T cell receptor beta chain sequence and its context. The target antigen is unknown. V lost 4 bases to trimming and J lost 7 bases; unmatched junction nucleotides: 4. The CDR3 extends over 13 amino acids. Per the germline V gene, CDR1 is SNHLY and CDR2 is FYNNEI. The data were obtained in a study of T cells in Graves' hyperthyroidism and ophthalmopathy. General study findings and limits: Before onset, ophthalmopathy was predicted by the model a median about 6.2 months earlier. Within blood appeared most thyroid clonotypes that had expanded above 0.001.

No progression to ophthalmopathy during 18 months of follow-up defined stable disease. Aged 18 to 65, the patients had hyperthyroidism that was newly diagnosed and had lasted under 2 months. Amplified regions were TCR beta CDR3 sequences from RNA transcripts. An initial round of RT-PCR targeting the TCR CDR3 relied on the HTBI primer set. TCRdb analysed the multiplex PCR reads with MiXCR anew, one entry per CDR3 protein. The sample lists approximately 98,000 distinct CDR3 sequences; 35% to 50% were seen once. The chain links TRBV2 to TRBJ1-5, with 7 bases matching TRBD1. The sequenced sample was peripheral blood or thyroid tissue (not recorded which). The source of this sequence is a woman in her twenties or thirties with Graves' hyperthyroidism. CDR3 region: CASSATGVQPQHF. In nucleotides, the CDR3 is TGTGCCAGCAGTGCAACAGGGGTCCAGCCCCAGCATTTT.